These 13 T cell receptor beta chains were sequenced from one sample in a study of T cells in women clearing cervical HPV infection. Data came from immunoSEQ multiplex PCR; TCRdb stores just in-frame clones and leaves some out. The table lists roughly 30,000 clones. Source material: blood buffy coat. The receptors derive from a woman aged 18-69 years with a cervical HPV16 infection that either progressed to CIN3+ or cleared (not recorded which).

Note on this clone: The read gets to within 3 residues of the CDR3 end, and the germline J gene fills in the rest. The rearrangement links TRBV19 to TRBJ1-1, with D perhaps TRBD1 (5 bases). This CDR3 is built from 14 residues. Per the germline V gene, CDR1 is LNHDA and CDR2 is SQIVND (reference sequence). The V gene lost 7 bases and the J gene lost 5 bases, with 17 bases spanning the gap. CDR3 DNA (partial): TGTGCCAGTAAGTTTTCTGGGGCCAGGACTGAA. This gives the protein CASKFSGARTE. The entire CDR3 protein is CASKFSGARTEAFF.

On this clone: The read terminates 3 residues ahead of where the CDR3 ends, so the germline J gene completes it. V gene TRBV19 combines with J gene TRBJ2-3; a possible D gene is TRBD2 (6 bases). Germline CDR1 LNHDA, CDR2 SQIVND (reference sequence). CDR3 length: 14 residues. Between the trimmed V and J ends, which lost 6 bases and 1 base, there was a span of 11 bases. CDR3 sequence reads: CASRPGEGTDTQYF. CDR3 DNA (partial): TGTGCCAGTAGGCCGGGGGAGGGCACAGATACG.

A word on this clone: Read coverage stops 3 residues before the CDR3 terminus; the germline J gene supplies the remainder. The chain has TRBV6-1 and TRBJ2-6, with TRBD1 identical over 8 bases. This CDR3 comprises 19 residues. The J segment lost 0 bases and the V segment lost 2 bases, leaving 9 bases of the junction unmatched. Germline CDR1 MNHNS, CDR2 SASEGT. Here the CDR3 reads CASSEKFSTGGSGANVLTF. The sequenced part of the CDR3 DNA is TGTGCCAGCAGTGAAAAATTCTCTACAGGGGGCTCTGGGGCCAACGTC.

Concerning this clone itself: Coverage ceases 3 residues before the CDR3 finishes, and the germline J gene fills in the end. The chain is built from TRBV5-6 and TRBJ2-1, with a weak D call TRBD2 (6 bases). The CDR3 contains 15 residues. V gave up 4 bases and J gave up 0 bases, with 11 bases separating them. Germline V gene data show CDR1 as SGHDT and CDR2 as YYEEEE. CDR3 amino acids: CASSRRVGSYNEQFF. Incomplete CDR3 DNA: TGTGCCAGCAGCCGGAGGGTGGGCTCCTACAATGAG. The full variable domain, rest sourced from reference TRBV5-6 and TRBJ2-1, is DAGVTQSPTHLIKTRGQQVTLRCSPKSGHDTVSWYQQALGQGPQFIFQYYEEEERQRGNFPDRFSGHQFPNYSSELNVNALLLGDSALYLCASSRRVGSYNEQFFGPGTRLTVL.

CDR3 bases read: TGTGCCAGCAGTGAGGACAGGGCCACAGATACG. Translation gives CASSEDRATDT. The full CDR3 reads CASSEDRATDTQYF. The gene calls are TRBV6-4 and TRBJ2-3, with 8 nucleotides matching TRBD1. The read gets to within 3 residues of the CDR3 end, and the germline J gene fills in the rest. Looked up from germline, CDR1 is MRHNA and CDR2 is SNTAGT. The CDR3 is made up of 14 amino acids. V lost 3 bases, J lost 2 bases, and 1 base stayed unmatched.

Comment on this clone: The read falls 3 residues short of the CDR3 end, and the missing part is taken from the germline J gene. V gene TRBV7-6 combines with J gene TRBJ2-3; perhaps TRBD2 as D (5 bases). Trimming shortened V by 1 base and J by 1 base, and 9 bases separated the two germline ends. The CDR3 has 15 residues. Germline values: CDR1 SGHVS, CDR2 FNYEAQ. CDR3 bases read: TGTGCCAGCAGCTTAGGCGGGCCGGGCACAGATACG. This codes for CASSLGGPGTDT. The entire CDR3 protein reads CASSLGGPGTDTQYF.

Of note for this clone: The CDR3 end lies 3 residues beyond the end of the read and is filled in from the germline J gene. The chain has TRBV7-3 and TRBJ2-5; a possible D gene is TRBD1 (5 bases). V shed 5 bases and J shed 3 bases, with 19 bases lying between them. CDR3 length: 16 amino acids. Germline V CDR1 and CDR2: SGHTA, FQGTGA. CDR3 DNA, as far as it was read: TGTGCCAGCAGCCCCGCTCCAGGGTCACCCAAAGAGACC. Translating gives CASSPAPGSPKET. The whole CDR3 reads CASSPAPGSPKETQYF.

Of note for this clone: Read data end 3 residues before the CDR3 end; the end is taken from the germline J gene. This sequence joins TRBV7-9 and TRBJ1-2, with no clear D. The V gene's germline CDR1 is SEHNR and CDR2 FQNEAQ (reference sequence). This CDR3 is built from 11 residues. CDR3 sequence: CASSLAYDYTF. CDR3 DNA, as far as it was read: TGTGCCAGCAGCTTAGCCTACGAC.

Remarks on this clone: The read ends 3 residues before the CDR3 terminus; that terminus is restored from the germline J gene. V is TRBV5-1 and J is TRBJ1-1, with 7 nucleotides matching TRBD1. The germline gives CDR1 SGHRS, CDR2 YFSETQ. The CDR3 runs to 15 residues. J was trimmed by 1 base and V by 3 bases; bases with no gene match: 6. The chain's CDR3 is CASSYDRAKNTEAFF. The sequenced CDR3 bases are TGCGCCAGCAGCTACGACAGGGCCAAGAACACTGAA.

In regard to this clone: Read coverage stops 3 residues before the CDR3 terminus; the germline J gene supplies the remainder. V gene TRBV19 combines with J gene TRBJ2-7; 10 nucleotides match TRBD1. The CDR3 has 14 amino acids. Germline CDR1 is LNHDA and CDR2 is SQIVND (reference sequence). J lost 3 bases, V lost 7 bases, and 6 bases had no gene match. Here the CDR3 reads CASTPGQGFYEQYF. The sequenced part of the CDR3 DNA is TGTGCCAGTACCCCGGGACAGGGGTTCTACGAG.

With respect to this clone: The read ends 3 residues shy of where the CDR3 ends; the end is completed using the germline J gene. The J gene is TRBJ2-3, the V gene TRBV19, with 8 bases aligning to TRBD1. This CDR3 has 15 residues. Germline CDR1 is LNHDA and CDR2 is SQIVND (reference sequence). J gave up 3 bases and V 3 bases, and 5 bases lay outside the gene matches. The CDR3 bases that were read are TGTGCCAGTAGTATGACAGGGGTGTCGACAGATACG. Its protein is CASSMTGVSTDT. The whole CDR3 protein is CASSMTGVSTDTQYF.

Points on this clone: The observed sequence ends 3 residues before the CDR3 terminus, with the missing tail filled in from the germline J gene. J is TRBJ1-2 and V is TRBV20-1; possible D gene TRBD1, 5 bases. V was cut by 0 bases and J by 4 bases, with 9 bases left in between. The length of the CDR3 is 13 residues. Germline loops: CDR1 DFQATT, CDR2 SNEGSKA (reference sequence). The CDR3 DNA, read in part, is TGCAGTGCTAGAGATCCAGGGATCTATGGC. Translation gives CSARDPGIYG. The complete CDR3 protein is CSARDPGIYGYTF.

Turning to this clone: Coverage ceases 3 residues before the CDR3 finishes, and the germline J gene fills in the end. The J gene is TRBJ2-1, the V gene TRBV20-1, with a tentative D call TRBD1 (5 bases). Per germline, CDR1 DFQATT and CDR2 SNEGSKA (reference sequence). This CDR3 region has 12 residues. With 3 bases removed from V and 5 bases from J, the gap between germline ends came to 8 bases. CDR3 DNA (partial): TGCAGTGCTAGCCGACAGAACAATGAG. This sequence encodes CSASRQNNE. In full, the CDR3 is CSASRQNNEQFF.